Listed here are 5 T cell receptor beta chains from one sample, sequenced in a study of beta chain features in type 1 diabetes. The investigators reverse transcribed all of the isolated RNA, so they sequenced expressed TCRB transcripts. Assay: immunoSEQ multiplex PCR; the TCRdb copy retains only in-frame clones and omits some. The table lists hundreds of thousands of clones, 68% of them singletons. Sample: naive CD4+ T cells from blood. The receptors stem from a young man in good health.

V and J are TRBV2 and TRBJ2-1; D is ambiguous. Germline-derived CDR1 and CDR2 are SNHLY and FYNNEI. The CDR3 covers 11 residues. V shed 11 bases and J shed 7 bases, with 12 bases lying between them. This CDR3 is CAGRSWNEQFF. The CDR3 coding sequence is TGTGCCGGACGATCGTGGAATGAGCAGTTCTTC.

The rearrangement uses TRBV6-5 and TRBJ1-2; 7 bases are a match to TRBD1. The CDR3 has 14 residues. Trimming removed 6 bases from V and 2 bases from J; junction bases left unmatched: 6. Germline V gene sequence: CDR1 MNHEY, CDR2 SVGAGI. CDR3 loop: CASRTVTGNYGYTF. In nucleotides, the CDR3 is TGTGCCAGCAGGACTGTGACAGGGAACTATGGCTACACCTTC.

The V call is TRBV30, the J call TRBJ2-7, with 7 bases aligning to TRBD2. Germline V gene data show CDR1 as GTSNPN and CDR2 as SVGIG (reference sequence). J lost 11 bases, V lost 0 bases, and 10 bases had no gene match. The CDR3 spans 13 residues. CDR3 protein: CAWSVSHGGSKYF. The CDR3 bases are TGTGCCTGGAGTGTAAGTCACGGCGGGAGTAAGTACTTC.

This clone is a singleton in its sample. This rearrangement joins TRBV30 to TRBJ2-2; D is uncertain. From germline, CDR1 is GTSNPN and CDR2 SVGIG (reference sequence). The CDR3 totals 16 residues. The V end lost 3 bases, the J end lost 2 bases, and 16 bases lay between the germline ends. CDR3 amino acids: CAWSPLRALNTGELFF. CDR3 bases: TGTGCCTGGAGCCCCTTACGGGCGCTTAACACCGGGGAGCTGTTTTTT.

This chain joins TRBV18 and TRBJ2-2, with a possible D match to TRBD1 (5 bases). V lost 3 bases to trimming and J lost 4 bases, with 9 bases between them. The CDR3 runs 14 residues. CDR1 and CDR2 from the germline V gene are KGHSH and LQKENI. The CDR3 reads CASSPDTTTGELFF. CDR3 bases: TGTGCCAGCTCACCGGACACTACCACCGGGGAGCTGTTTTTT.